The entry that follows covers one TCR beta chain sequence. PCR employed 60 Vbeta and 13 Jbeta primers. Produced via immunoSEQ multiplex PCR; TCRdb's table is partial and in-frame only. The table has 150,000 to 200,000 clones, 79% seen once. V was shortened by 6 bases and J by 0 bases, with 12 bases between the two germline ends. The CDR3 is 14 residues long. CDR1 is MNHEY, CDR2 SVGAGI, per germline. The sample is drawn from a study of cytomegalovirus exposure and HLA in healthy donors. The receptor comes from a girl between 10 and 17 years old in good health and CMV-seropositive. The chain is built from TRBV6-5 and TRBJ2-7; D gene uncertain. The specimen was PBMCs. This CDR3 is CASSRTKSSYEQYF. DNA of the CDR3: TGTGCCAGCAGCCGCACAAAATCCTCCTACGAGCAGTACTTC.